Included here is one T cell receptor beta chain sequence, with context. Its target antigen remains unknown. No per-base quality is available; no much larger clone lies one base away. Taken from the germline V gene, the CDR1 and CDR2 loops are MNHEY and SVGAGI. Its CDR3 holds 12 amino acids, cysteine through phenylalanine. The retained sequence is limited to the CDR3, 36 bases, with the frame set at the first base. The germline V end is reduced by 4 bases and the J end by 13 bases; junction bases left unmatched: 4. The data were obtained in a study of shared clonotypes between healthy human individuals (TCRdb year 2020). Looking at the study overall: The cohort comprised two women and a few men aged 18 to 49 years. For each donor, CD4 naive and CD4 memory were each given three plates, CD8 naive was given two plates, and CD8 memory was given one plate. The study deeply sequenced blood TCR repertoires of about five healthy adults to estimate repertoire size and the extent of clonotype sharing between individuals. Different laboratories and diverse techniques were used to prepare libraries and sequence TCR repertoires, to increase sequencing depth and limit assay-specific biases. Between about 0.8 and 8.9 billion PBMCs per donor were obtained by leukapheresis.

The donors were healthy, HIV-negative adults who had no recently reported acute infections or vaccinations. Every donor was a Caucasian adult residing in Nashville, Tennessee, USA. CD4+ T cells were enriched through magnetic negative selection, after which naive cells were positively selected on CD45RA and the remaining negative fraction served as the memory subset. Blood was obtained by leukapheresis, after which PBMCs were separated by Ficoll-Histopaque density gradient centrifugation and cryopreserved in liquid nitrogen vapor phase. Analytical flow cytometry was used to check the purity and quantity of each magnetically sorted T cell population. From each sorted fraction, genomic DNA was isolated and quantified by UV absorbance on a Nanodrop 2000c. Using the deep immunoSEQ assay, TCR CDR3 regions were amplified from genomic DNA by multiplex PCR. For each cell subset, the extracted genomic DNA was distributed evenly across all wells of several immunoSEQ 96-well plates, and each plate served as one replicate. For sorted subsets, around 200 ng genomic DNA, equal to about 30,000 T cell genomes, was loaded into each replicate PCR. Purified libraries were measured with a Qubit 3.0 fluorometer, size-checked on a Bioanalyzer 2100, and measured again with the KAPA Library Quantification kit. Every immunoSEQ 96-well plate was sequenced on a dedicated single-read 150-cycle Illumina NextSeq 550 flow cell. Processing in the source paper ran as follows. Because the immunoSEQ output included only junctional sequences and no quality scores, the filtering could not be the same as the filtering used for full-length reads. Sequences were annotated with PyIR, a Python wrapper for IgBLAST v1.9, and V/J genes and CDR3 were assigned using IMGT germline references. Reads were removed for weak V/J assignments (E-value above 1e-6), missing CDR3, stop codons, out-of-frame junctions, or ambiguous translated residues. A V3J clonotype was defined by an identical inferred V gene, J gene, and CDR3 amino acid sequence. Percentage overlap between repertoires was computed as shared unique clonotypes divided by the size of the smaller repertoire. Richness of each repertoire was evaluated using RTK rarefaction, the Chao1 estimator, and Recon v2.1 estimates of unobserved clonotypes. Generation probabilities for all TCRbeta clonotypes obtained by the gDNA method from a handful of donors were computed using OLGA. Held by TCRdb, this immuneACCESS table contains in-frame sequences only and omits some clones. Under half of the omission traces to an unresolved V gene where checked; the cause of the rest is unknown. The V and J calls and clone size were taken over from that table, and D and trimming were inferred from the DNA. The sample has about 2 million clones on record, 95% of them singletons. The top ten constitute 0.1% to 0.15% of the sample.

Study-wide findings and limitations: The small number of donors limited the genetic and exposure-history diversity represented. Larger estimated clonotype richness was generally found for naive subsets than for memory subsets. Based on pairwise subsampling, the degree of clonotype sharing among donors was expected to be affected by sequencing depth. Compared with non-shared clonotypes, the clonotypes found in all four sorted-subset donors had higher generation probabilities. Sampling was restricted to blood, and TCR repertoires in tissues likely differ from the TCR repertoires found in blood. When a few donors were compared, the shared fraction of clonotypes was about 5% for naive CD4, about 4% for naive CD8, 2% to 2.5% for memory CD4, and 0.3% to 0.5% for memory CD8. Incomplete sequencing was indicated by rarefaction of sorted-subset datasets, despite the large sequencing depth.

Sequenced sample: naive CD4+ T cells sorted from blood. What the cell subset or site label conveys for this sample: CD45RA+ positively selected. Recombination connected TRBV6-5 to TRBJ1-6, with 7 bases in between that match TRBD1. This TCR was sampled from a man aged 18 to 29 in good health. The DNA sequence reads TGTGCCAGCAGTTCAACAGGGGATCCCCTCCACTTT. It encodes CASSSTGDPLHF.